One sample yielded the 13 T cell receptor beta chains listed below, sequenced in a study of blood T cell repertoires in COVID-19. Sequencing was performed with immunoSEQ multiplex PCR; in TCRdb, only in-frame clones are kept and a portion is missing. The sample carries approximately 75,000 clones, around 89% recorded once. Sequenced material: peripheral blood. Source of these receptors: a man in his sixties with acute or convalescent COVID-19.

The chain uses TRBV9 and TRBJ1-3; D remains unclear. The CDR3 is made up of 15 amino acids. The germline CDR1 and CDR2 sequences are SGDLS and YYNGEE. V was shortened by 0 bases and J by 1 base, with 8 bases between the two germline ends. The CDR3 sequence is CASSVEEGSGNTIYF. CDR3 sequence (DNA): TGTGCCAGCAGCGTAGAGGAGGGATCTGGAAACACCATATATTTT.

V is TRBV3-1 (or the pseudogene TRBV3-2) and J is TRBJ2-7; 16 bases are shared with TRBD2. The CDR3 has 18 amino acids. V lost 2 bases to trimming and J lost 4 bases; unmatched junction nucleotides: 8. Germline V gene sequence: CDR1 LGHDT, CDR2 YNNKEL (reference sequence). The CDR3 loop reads CASSQYGTSGRGRYEQYF. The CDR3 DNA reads TGTGCCAGCAGCCAATACGGGACTAGCGGGAGGGGTAGGTACGAGCAGTACTTC.

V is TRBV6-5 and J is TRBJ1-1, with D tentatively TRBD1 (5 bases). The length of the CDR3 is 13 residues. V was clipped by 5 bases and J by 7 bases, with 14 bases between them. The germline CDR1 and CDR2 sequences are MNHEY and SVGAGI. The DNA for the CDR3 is TGTGCCAGCAGTCTTGGGCTTCAGGGTGAAGCTTTCTTT. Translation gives CASSLGLQGEAFF.

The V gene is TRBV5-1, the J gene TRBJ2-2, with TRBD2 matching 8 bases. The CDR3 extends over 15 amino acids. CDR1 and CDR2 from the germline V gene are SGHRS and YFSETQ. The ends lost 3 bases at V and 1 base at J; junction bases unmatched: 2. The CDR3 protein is CASSSAGENTGELFF. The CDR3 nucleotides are TGCGCCAGCAGCTCAGCGGGAGAGAACACCGGGGAGCTGTTTTTT. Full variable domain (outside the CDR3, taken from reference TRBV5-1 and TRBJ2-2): KAGVTQTPRYLIKTRGQQVTLSCSPISGHRSVSWYQQTPGQGLQFLFEYFSETQRNKGNFPGRFSGRQFSNSRSEMNVSTLELGDSALYLCASSSAGENTGELFFGEGSRLTVL.

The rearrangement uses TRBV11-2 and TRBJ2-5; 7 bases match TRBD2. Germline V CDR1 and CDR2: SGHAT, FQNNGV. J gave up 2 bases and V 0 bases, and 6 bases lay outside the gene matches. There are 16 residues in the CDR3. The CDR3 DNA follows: TGTGCCAGCAGCTTAGAAGGCGGGAGCCCTCAAGAGACCCAGTACTTC. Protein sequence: CASSLEGGSPQETQYF.

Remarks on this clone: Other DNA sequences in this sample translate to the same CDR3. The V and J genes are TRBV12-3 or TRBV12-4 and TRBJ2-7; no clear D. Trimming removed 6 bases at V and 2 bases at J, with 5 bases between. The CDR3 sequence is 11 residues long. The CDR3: CASSLTYEQYF. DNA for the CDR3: TGTGCCAGCAGCCTAACCTACGAGCAGTACTTC.

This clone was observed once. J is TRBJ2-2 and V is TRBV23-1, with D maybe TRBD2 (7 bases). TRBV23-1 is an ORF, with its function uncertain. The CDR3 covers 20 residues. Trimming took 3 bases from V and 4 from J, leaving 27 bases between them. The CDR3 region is CASSHPSQRGGFHPTGELFF. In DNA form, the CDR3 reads TGCGCCAGCAGTCATCCATCCCAGAGGGGGGGCTTTCATCCCACCGGGGAGCTGTTTTTT.

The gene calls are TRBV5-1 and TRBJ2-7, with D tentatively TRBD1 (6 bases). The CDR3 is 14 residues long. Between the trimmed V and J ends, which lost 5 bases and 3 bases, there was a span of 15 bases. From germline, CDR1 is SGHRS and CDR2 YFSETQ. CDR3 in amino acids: CASRAGQLNYEQYF. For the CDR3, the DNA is TGCGCCAGCAGGGCCGGACAGTTGAACTACGAGCAGTACTTC. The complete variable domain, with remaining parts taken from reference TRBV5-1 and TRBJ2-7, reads KAGVTQTPRYLIKTRGQQVTLSCSPISGHRSVSWYQQTPGQGLQFLFEYFSETQRNKGNFPGRFSGRQFSNSRSEMNVSTLELGDSALYLCASRAGQLNYEQYFGPGTRLTVT.

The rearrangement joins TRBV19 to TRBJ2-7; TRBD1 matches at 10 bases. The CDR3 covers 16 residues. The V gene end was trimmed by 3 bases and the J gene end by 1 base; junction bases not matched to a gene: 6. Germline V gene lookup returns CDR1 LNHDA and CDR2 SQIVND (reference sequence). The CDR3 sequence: CASSIQGTGDSYEQYF. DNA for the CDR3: TGTGCCAGTAGTATCCAAGGGACAGGGGATTCCTACGAGCAGTACTTC.

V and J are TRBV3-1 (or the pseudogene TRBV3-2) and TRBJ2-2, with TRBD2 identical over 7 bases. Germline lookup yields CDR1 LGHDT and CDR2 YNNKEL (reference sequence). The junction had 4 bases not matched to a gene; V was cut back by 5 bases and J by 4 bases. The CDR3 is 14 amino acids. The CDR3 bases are TGTGCCAGCAGCTTTCGGACTAGCACCGGGGAGCTGTTTTTT. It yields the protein CASSFRTSTGELFF.

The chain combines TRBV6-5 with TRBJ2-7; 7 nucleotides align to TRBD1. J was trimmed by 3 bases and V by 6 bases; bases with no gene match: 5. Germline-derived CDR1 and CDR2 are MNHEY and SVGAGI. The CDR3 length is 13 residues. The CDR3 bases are TGTGCCAGCAGGCAACACAGGGGCTACGAGCAGTACTTC. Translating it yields CASRQHRGYEQYF.

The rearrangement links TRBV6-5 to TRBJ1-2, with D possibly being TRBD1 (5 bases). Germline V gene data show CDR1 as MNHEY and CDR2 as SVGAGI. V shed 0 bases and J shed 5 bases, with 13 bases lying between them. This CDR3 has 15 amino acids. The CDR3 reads CASSYSGRGFYGYTF. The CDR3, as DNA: TGTGCCAGCAGTTACTCAGGAAGGGGATTTTATGGCTACACCTTC.

CDR3 nucleotide sequence: TGTGCCAGCAGCCAAGTCGGGGTTACTGAAGCTTTCTTT. This sequence encodes CASSQVGVTEAFF. The gene calls are TRBV14 and TRBJ1-1, with unresolved D. The germline V gene encodes CDR1 SGHDN and CDR2 FVKESK. Between the trimmed V and J ends, which lost 1 base and 5 bases, there was a span of 8 bases. This CDR3 has 13 amino acids.